The TCR beta chain under discussion was sequenced for a study of T cell changes during pregnancy in multiple sclerosis. Sequenced by immunoSEQ multiplex PCR; TCRdb stores in-frame clones only, minus some. The sample holds 60,000 to 75,000 clones, around 90% seen once. The CDR3 length is 14 residues. Germline loops: CDR1 SGDLS, CDR2 YYNGEE. Between the trimmed V and J ends, which lost 2 bases and 3 bases, there was a span of 10 bases. The chain carries TRBV9 and TRBJ2-3; no firm D call. This clonotype was sampled from a female donor with multiple sclerosis, enrolled in a pregnancy study. The material sequenced was peripheral blood, taken in the third trimester of pregnancy. This chain's CDR3 is CASSVRIATDTQYF. In DNA form, the CDR3 reads TGTGCCAGCAGCGTTCGGATAGCTACAGATACGCAGTATTTT.